The TCR beta chain under discussion was sequenced for a study of post-analysis software for immune sequencing data. Unique molecular identifiers were carried by the TCR beta cDNA libraries. About 500,000 cDNA molecules came from about 1 to 10 million T cells. Each CDR3 protein gets one entry after TCRdb re-called the PCR reads with MiXCR. The sample consists of a few hundred thousand distinct CDR3 sequences, nearly 45% of them appearing once. General study results and limits: When patients were compared with controls, five TRBV segments were more frequent, TRBV5-6, TRBV5-1 and TRBV20-1 among them. Multiple sclerosis patients showed significantly lower normalized Chao1 diversity than controls did.

As regards this clonotype: Its antigen is unknown.

Germline CDR1 and CDR2: LNHDA and SQIVND (reference sequence). The CDR3 loop spans 16 amino acids. V lost 7 bases to trimming and J lost 0 bases; unmatched junction nucleotides: 11. The sequenced material came from blood. The source of this sequence is a girl under 18 with multiple sclerosis. The J gene is TRBJ1-2, the V gene TRBV19; TRBD1 agrees at 7 bases. The CDR3 region has the DNA TGTGCCAGTACCGGCCTCAGGACAGGAGCTAACTATGGCTACACCTTC. Its translation: CASTGLRTGANYGYTF.